These 4 T cell receptor beta chains originate from one sample sequenced in a study of shared clonotypes between healthy human individuals. The method was immunoSEQ multiplex PCR; TCRdb's version includes in-frame clones alone and lacks a portion of them. Counted here are around 620,000 clones, roughly 95% occurring once; the ten biggest clones make up approximately 0.11%. The naive CD8 population came from CD45RO-negative cells selected for CCR7, without terminally differentiated effector memory CD45RA+ cells. Sequenced sample: naive CD8+ T cells sorted from blood. Every receptor here comes from a woman aged 25 to 39 in good health.

This clone was detected only once. The chain is built from TRBV27 and TRBJ2-7, with TRBD2 matching over 8 bases. The germline gives CDR1 MNHEY, CDR2 SMNVEV (reference sequence). V shed 4 bases, J shed 5 bases, and the junction held 10 bases outside the gene matches. The CDR3 loop spans 15 amino acids. As DNA, the CDR3 is TGTGCCAGCAGTTCCCTTATGGGCGGGAGGAACGAGCAGTACTTC. As protein: CASSSLMGGRNEQYF.

The rearrangement joins TRBV27 to TRBJ2-1; 7 bases are a match to TRBD1. V was clipped by 6 bases and J by 0 bases; unmatched bases: 17. Germline-derived CDR1 and CDR2 are MNHEY and SMNVEV (reference sequence). This CDR3 has 19 amino acids. The CDR3 region has the DNA TGTGCCAGCAGCAACCCCGGGACAGATACCTTGGGCTCCTACAATGAGCAGTTCTTC. Protein: CASSNPGTDTLGSYNEQFF.

The chain joins TRBV30 to TRBJ1-2; D is perhaps TRBD1 (6 bases). V was cut by 0 bases and J by 6 bases, with 11 bases left in between. CDR3 length equals 13 residues. From germline, CDR1 is GTSNPN and CDR2 SVGIG (reference sequence). CDR3 sequence: CAWSVVGADGYTF. CDR3 bases: TGTGCCTGGAGTGTTGTGGGGGCTGATGGCTACACCTTC. Full variable domain (remainder filled in from reference TRBV30 and TRBJ1-2): SQTIHQWPATLVQPVGSPLSLECTVEGTSNPNLYWYRQAAGRGLQLLFYSVGIGQISSEVPQNLSASRPQDRQFILSSKKLLLSDSGFYLCAWSVVGADGYTFGSGTRLTVV.

This clone was counted once. The V and J genes are TRBV4-1 and TRBJ1-5; D may be TRBD1 (5 bases). Germline V gene data show CDR1 as MGHRA and CDR2 as YSYEKL. This CDR3 spans 14 amino acids. V was clipped by 1 base and J by 4 bases, with 8 bases between them. The DNA of the CDR3 is TGCGCCAGCAGCCAAGGACAGATGAATCAGCCCCAGCATTTT. Translating gives CASSQGQMNQPQHF.